This paragraph reports one T cell receptor beta chain. Its specificity is not known. V shed 6 bases and J shed 1 base, with 13 bases lying between them. Germline CDR1 reads MNHEY; CDR2 reads SVGAGI. The CDR3 sequence is 14 residues long. This table comes from immunoSEQ multiplex PCR, and its TCRdb copy is limited to in-frame clones, with some not included. In the table there are about 42,000 clones, about 81% of which are singletons. The data are from a study of STAT3 mutations in large granular lymphocyte leukemia. Study-wide results and caveats: Every T-cell large granular lymphocyte leukemia patient had at least one immunodominant TCR beta clonotype.

This TCR derives from a human donor with T large granular lymphocyte leukemia. Some clones in this sample may be carry-over from other donors' samples. Sequencing was carried out using PBMCs. The V call is TRBV6-5, the J call TRBJ2-7, with D maybe TRBD1 (6 bases). The CDR3 loop is CASSNDRLSYEQYF. CDR3 DNA: TGTGCCAGCAGCAACGACAGGTTGTCCTACGAGCAGTACTTC.